The 16 T cell receptor beta chains in this list originate from one sample, sequenced in a study of memory CD4+ T cells and cytomegalovirus serostatus. Profiled with immunoSEQ multiplex PCR; TCRdb holds only in-frame clones, not every one. The table shows over 55,000 clones, with over 75% occurring only once. Single viable CD3+CD4+CD8-CD45RO+ cells were sorted as the memory CD4+ T cells. The sequencing input was memory CD4+ T cells from blood. The source of these receptors is an adult in good health and CMV-seronegative.

This chain connects TRBV28 to TRBJ1-5; D is unresolved. Trimming removed 7 bases from V and 5 bases from J, with 18 bases in between. Germline assignment: CDR1 MDHEN and CDR2 SYDVKM. This CDR3 comprises 15 residues. The CDR3 region has the DNA TGTGCCAGCAAAGTCCAGGAGCTATACGATCAGCCCCAGCATTTT. It is translated as CASKVQELYDQPQHF.

The rearrangement links TRBV4-2 to TRBJ2-3, with TRBD2 matching over 10 bases. This CDR3 has 17 residues. Germline V lookup: CDR1 LGHNA, CDR2 YNFKEQ. The junction had 5 bases not matched to a gene; V was cut back by 1 base and J by 1 base. The CDR3 DNA follows: TGTGCCAGCAGCCAAGGAACTAGCGGGACGGGCACAGATACGCAGTATTTT. Its translation: CASSQGTSGTGTDTQYF.

This clone has only a few counts. The chain carries TRBV7-9 and TRBJ1-2, with 9 nucleotides matching TRBD1. The CDR3 has 18 amino acids. V lost 5 bases, J lost 4 bases, and 17 bases stayed unmatched. Germline CDR1 reads SEHNR; CDR2 reads FQNEAQ (reference sequence). The CDR3 reads CASSPTRKGQGSGYGYTF. DNA for the CDR3: TGTGCCAGCAGCCCTACGCGGAAGGGACAGGGTTCCGGCTATGGCTACACCTTC.

This clone was recorded a few times. CDR3 residues: CASRDYPQETQYF. The CDR3 nucleotides are TGTGCCAGCAGGGACTACCCCCAAGAGACCCAGTACTTC. This rearrangement joins TRBV6-5 to TRBJ2-5, with D possibly matching TRBD2 (6 bases). Trimming removed 6 bases at V and 1 base at J, with 9 bases between. This CDR3 region has 13 residues. Germline V gene sequence: CDR1 MNHEY, CDR2 SVGAGI.

This chain uses TRBV6-1 with TRBJ1-4; TRBD1 matches at 9 bases. The V segment lost 8 bases and the J segment 4 bases; nucleotides outside the gene matches: 8. CDR3 length: 15 residues. Germline loops: CDR1 MNHNS, CDR2 SASEGT. The CDR3 region is CASRDRALNNEKLFF. Written as DNA, the CDR3 is TGTGCCAGCCGGGACAGGGCTCTTAATAATGAAAAACTGTTTTTT.

The chain recombines TRBV5-4 with TRBJ2-1; 9 positions match TRBD2. Germline V gene data show CDR1 as SGHNT and CDR2 as YYREEE (reference sequence). V was pared by 4 bases and J by 7 bases, with 12 bases of the junction left unmatched. CDR3 length: 16 amino acids. For the CDR3, the DNA is TGTGCCAGCAGCGGTGATAGCGGGAGAAATAGGAATGAGCAGTTCTTC. This sequence encodes CASSGDSGRNRNEQFF.

This chain uses TRBV10-3 with TRBJ2-2, with 10 bases aligning to TRBD1. The CDR3 is 14 residues long. V was pared by 7 bases and J by 5 bases, with 4 bases of the junction left unmatched. Per germline, CDR1 ENHRY and CDR2 SYGVKD. CDR3 sequence (DNA): TGTGCCATCAACCGACAGGGGGCGACCGGGGAGCTGTTTTTT. It specifies CAINRQGATGELFF.

This clone came up once. This chain links TRBV6-6 with TRBJ2-7; perhaps TRBD1 as D (5 bases). The V gene's germline CDR1 is MNHNY and CDR2 SVGAGI (reference sequence). This CDR3 region has 14 residues. The V end was cut by 4 bases, the J end by 4 bases, with 14 bases between. CDR3 DNA: TGTGCCAGCAGTTTACAGGCCACCGGGTACGAGCAGTACTTC. Translation gives CASSLQATGYEQYF.

This clone was counted between two and nine times. The sample contains more than one DNA sequence encoding this CDR3. V is TRBV18 and J is TRBJ1-5; possibly TRBD1 for D (6 bases). This CDR3 is built from 14 residues. Germline values: CDR1 KGHSH, CDR2 LQKENI. V shed 3 bases and J shed 3 bases, with 9 bases lying between them. CDR3 DNA: TGTGCCAGCTCACCCTCAGGGGACAATCAGCCCCAGCATTTT. It codes for CASSPSGDNQPQHF.

The chain has TRBV4-1 and TRBJ1-2; D possibly corresponds to TRBD1 (6 bases). Germline CDR1 reads MGHRA; CDR2 reads YSYEKL. Trimming pared 2 bases from V and 4 bases from J, leaving 14 bases between. This CDR3 contains 15 residues. As DNA, the CDR3 is TGCGCCAGCAGCCAACCCCGACAGGCAGTCTATGGCTACACCTTC. As protein: CASSQPRQAVYGYTF.

The V gene is TRBV2, the J gene TRBJ2-5, with 9 bases fitting TRBD2. The CDR3 has 15 amino acids. Germline loops: CDR1 SNHLY, CDR2 FYNNEI. Trimming took 7 bases from V and 5 from J; bases not matched to a gene: 11. CDR3 region: CASTPERGAGETQYF. In DNA form, the CDR3 reads TGTGCCAGCACCCCGGAGCGGGGGGCCGGGGAGACCCAGTACTTC.

The gene calls are TRBV28 and TRBJ2-7; 7 nucleotides match TRBD2. The CDR3 is 12 residues long. CDR1 MDHEN and CDR2 SYDVKM come from the germline V gene. V trimming: 6 bases; J trimming: 5 bases; junction bases outside the gene matches: 4. The CDR3 sequence is CASSPGGNEQYF. The CDR3 bases are TGTGCCAGCAGCCCCGGGGGGAACGAGCAGTACTTC.

This clone was seen a handful of times. The V and J genes are TRBV18 and TRBJ1-5, with D tentatively TRBD1 (5 bases). V dropped 6 bases and J dropped 2 bases, with 11 bases sitting between them. CDR3 length: 14 residues. Germline V CDR1 and CDR2: KGHSH, LQKENI. CDR3 loop: CASSPGGGNQPQHF. CDR3 DNA sequence: TGTGCCAGCTCGCCGGGAGGGGGCAATCAGCCCCAGCATTTT.

The chain carries TRBV6-5 and TRBJ2-1; no definite D call. This CDR3 region has 15 residues. Trimming removed 0 bases from V and 3 bases from J, with 9 bases in between. CDR1 and CDR2 from the germline V gene are MNHEY and SVGAGI. DNA of the CDR3: TGTGCCAGCAGTTACTCTCTTGGGGACTACAATGAGCAGTTCTTC. Translated, it gives CASSYSLGDYNEQFF.

Remarks on this clone: A read error may produce the germline difference seen at one junction end. Different DNA sequences within this sample yield the same CDR3. The genes are TRBV7-7 and TRBJ2-2, with 12 bases that match TRBD2. There are 15 residues in the CDR3. Germline lookup yields CDR1 SSHAT and CDR2 FNYEAQ (reference sequence). Here the CDR3 DNA reads TGTGCTAGCAGGAAACTAGCGGGGGGCACCGGGGAGCTGTTCTTT. Encoded protein: CASRKLAGGTGELFF.

The chain couples TRBV6-5 to TRBJ1-1; no clear D gene. V gave up 11 bases and J gave up 1 base, with 8 bases separating them. The CDR3 consists of 11 residues. Germline assignment: CDR1 MNHEY and CDR2 SVGAGI. The CDR3 bases are TGTGCCGCCGGACGGAACACTGAAGCTTTCTTT. The encoded protein is CAAGRNTEAFF.